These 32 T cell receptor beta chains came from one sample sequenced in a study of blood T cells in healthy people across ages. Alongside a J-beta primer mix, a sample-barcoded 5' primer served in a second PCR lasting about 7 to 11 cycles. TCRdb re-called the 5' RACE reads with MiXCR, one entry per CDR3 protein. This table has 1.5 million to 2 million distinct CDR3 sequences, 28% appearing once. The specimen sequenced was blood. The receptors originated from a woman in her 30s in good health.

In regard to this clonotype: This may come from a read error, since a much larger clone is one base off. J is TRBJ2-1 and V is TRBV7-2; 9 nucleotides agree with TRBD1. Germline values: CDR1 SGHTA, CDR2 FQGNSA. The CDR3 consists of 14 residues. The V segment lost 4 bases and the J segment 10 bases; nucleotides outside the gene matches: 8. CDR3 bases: TGTGCCAGCAGCTGGGGACAGGGTGGCTACGAGCAGTTCTTC. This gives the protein CASSWGQGGYEQFF.

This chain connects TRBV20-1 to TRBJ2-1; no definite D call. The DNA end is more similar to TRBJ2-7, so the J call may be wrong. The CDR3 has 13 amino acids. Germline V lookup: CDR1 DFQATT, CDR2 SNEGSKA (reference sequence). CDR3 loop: CSARLTPYNEQYF. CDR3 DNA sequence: TGCAGTGCTAGACTAACCCCCTACAATGAGCAGTACTTC.

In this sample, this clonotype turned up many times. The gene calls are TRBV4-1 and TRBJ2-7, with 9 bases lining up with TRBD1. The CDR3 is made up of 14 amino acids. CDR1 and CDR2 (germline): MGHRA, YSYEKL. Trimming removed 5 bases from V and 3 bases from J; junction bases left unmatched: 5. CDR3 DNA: TGCGCCAGCAGCGTCGGGACAGGGCTCTACGAGCAGTACTTC. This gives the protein CASSVGTGLYEQYF.

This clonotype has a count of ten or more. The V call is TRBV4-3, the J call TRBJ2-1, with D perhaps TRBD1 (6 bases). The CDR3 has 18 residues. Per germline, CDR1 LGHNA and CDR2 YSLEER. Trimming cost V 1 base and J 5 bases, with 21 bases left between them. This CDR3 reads CASSQGVGVDSRNNEQFF. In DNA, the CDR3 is TGCGCCAGCAGCCAAGGAGTGGGGGTGGACAGCCGTAACAATGAGCAGTTCTTC.

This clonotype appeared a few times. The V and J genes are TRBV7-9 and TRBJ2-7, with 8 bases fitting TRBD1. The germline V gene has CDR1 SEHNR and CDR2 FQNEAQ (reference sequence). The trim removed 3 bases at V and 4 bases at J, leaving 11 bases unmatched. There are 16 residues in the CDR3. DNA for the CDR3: TGTGCCAGCAGCTTTTTGGGGACAGGCCCCGGGTACGAGCAGTACTTC. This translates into CASSFLGTGPGYEQYF. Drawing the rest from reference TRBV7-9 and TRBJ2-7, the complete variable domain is DTGVSQNPRHKITKRGQNVTFRCDPISEHNRLYWYRQTLGQGPEFLTYFQNEAQLEKSRLLSDRFSAERPKGSFSTLEIQRTEQGDSAMYLCASSFLGTGPGYEQYFGPGTRLTVT.

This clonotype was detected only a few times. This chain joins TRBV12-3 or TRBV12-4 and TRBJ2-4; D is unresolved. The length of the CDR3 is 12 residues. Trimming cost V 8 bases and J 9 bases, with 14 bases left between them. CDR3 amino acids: CASGTALSIQYF. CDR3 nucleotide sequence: TGTGCCAGCGGCACAGCGCTAAGCATTCAGTACTTC.

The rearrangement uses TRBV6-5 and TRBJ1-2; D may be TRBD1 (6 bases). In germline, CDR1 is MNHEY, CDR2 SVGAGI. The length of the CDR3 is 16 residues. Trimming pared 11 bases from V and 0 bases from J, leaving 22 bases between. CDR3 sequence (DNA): TGTGCCGGCGGTTATAGTCGGGCAGGGGCTAACTATGGCTACACCTTC. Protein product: CAGGYSRAGANYGYTF.

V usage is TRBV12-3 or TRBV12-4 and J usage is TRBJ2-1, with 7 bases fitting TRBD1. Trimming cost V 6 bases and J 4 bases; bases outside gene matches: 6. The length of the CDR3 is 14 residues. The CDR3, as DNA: TGTGCCAGCAGGATCGGGACAGTTTACAATGAGCAGTTCTTC. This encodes CASRIGTVYNEQFF.

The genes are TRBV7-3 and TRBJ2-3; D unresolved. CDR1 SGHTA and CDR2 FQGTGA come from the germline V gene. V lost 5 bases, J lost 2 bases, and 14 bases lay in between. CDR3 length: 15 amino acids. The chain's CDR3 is CASSHRTPNTDTQYF. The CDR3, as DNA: TGTGCCAGCAGCCATAGGACCCCAAACACAGATACGCAGTATTTT.

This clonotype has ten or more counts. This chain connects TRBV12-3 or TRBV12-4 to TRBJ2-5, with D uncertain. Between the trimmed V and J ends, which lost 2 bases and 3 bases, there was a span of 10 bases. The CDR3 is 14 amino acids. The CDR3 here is CASSLRVAEETQYF. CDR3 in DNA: TGTGCCAGCAGTTTAAGAGTTGCTGAAGAGACCCAGTACTTC.

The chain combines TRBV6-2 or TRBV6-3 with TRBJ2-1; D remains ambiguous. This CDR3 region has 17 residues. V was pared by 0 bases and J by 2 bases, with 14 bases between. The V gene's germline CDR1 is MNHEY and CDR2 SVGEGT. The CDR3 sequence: CASSYSFDGGTYNEQFF. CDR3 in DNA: TGTGCCAGCAGTTACTCCTTTGACGGTGGGACCTACAATGAGCAGTTCTTC.

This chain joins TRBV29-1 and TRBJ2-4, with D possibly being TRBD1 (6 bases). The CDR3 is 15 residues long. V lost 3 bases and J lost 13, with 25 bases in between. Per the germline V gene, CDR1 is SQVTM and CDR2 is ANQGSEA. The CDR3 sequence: CSVDPTGSSTNEQYF. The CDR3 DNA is TGCAGCGTTGACCCCACAGGGAGTAGCACCAATGAGCAGTACTTC. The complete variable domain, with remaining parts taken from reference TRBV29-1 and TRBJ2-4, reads SAVISQKPSRDICQRGTSLTIQCQVDSQVTMMFWYRQQPGQSLTLIATANQGSEATYESGFVIDKFPISRPNLTFSTLTVSNMSPEDSSIYLCSVDPTGSSTNEQYFGAGTRLSVL.

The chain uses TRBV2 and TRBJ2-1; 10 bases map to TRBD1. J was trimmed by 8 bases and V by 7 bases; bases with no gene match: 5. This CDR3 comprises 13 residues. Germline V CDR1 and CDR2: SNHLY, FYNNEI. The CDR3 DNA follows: TGTGCCAGCATCTCGGACAGGGGGGATGAGCAGTTCTTC. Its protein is CASISDRGDEQFF.

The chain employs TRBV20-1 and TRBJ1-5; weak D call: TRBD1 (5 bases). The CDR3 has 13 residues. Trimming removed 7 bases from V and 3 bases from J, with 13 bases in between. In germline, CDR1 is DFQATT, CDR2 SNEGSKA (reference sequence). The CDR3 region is CSVRDWDNQPQHF. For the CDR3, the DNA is TGCAGTGTCCGGGACTGGGACAATCAGCCCCAGCATTTT.

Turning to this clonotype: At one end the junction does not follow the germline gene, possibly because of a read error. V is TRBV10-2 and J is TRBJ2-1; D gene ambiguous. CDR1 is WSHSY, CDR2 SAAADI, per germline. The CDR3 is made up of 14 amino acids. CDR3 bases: TGCGCCAGCAGGGAGTTAGTCTTATTCAATGAGCAGTTCTTC. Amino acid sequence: CASRELVLFNEQFF.

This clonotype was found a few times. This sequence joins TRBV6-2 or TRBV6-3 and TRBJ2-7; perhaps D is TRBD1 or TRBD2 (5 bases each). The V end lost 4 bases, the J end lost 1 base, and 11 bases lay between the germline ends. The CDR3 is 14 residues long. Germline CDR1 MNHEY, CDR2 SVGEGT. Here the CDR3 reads CASSLGTLSYEQYF. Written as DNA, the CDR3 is TGTGCCAGCAGTTTGGGGACCCTGTCCTACGAGCAGTACTTC.

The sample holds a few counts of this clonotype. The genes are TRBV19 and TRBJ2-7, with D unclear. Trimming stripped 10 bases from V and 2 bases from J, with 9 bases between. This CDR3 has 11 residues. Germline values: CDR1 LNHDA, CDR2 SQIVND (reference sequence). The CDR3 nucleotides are TGTGCCACAAGGGATGCCTACGAGCAGTACTTC. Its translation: CATRDAYEQYF.

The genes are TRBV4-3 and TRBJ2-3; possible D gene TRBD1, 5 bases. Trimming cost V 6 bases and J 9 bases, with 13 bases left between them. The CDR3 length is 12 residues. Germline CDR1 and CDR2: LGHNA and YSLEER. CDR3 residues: CASRGAGFTQYF. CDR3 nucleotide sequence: TGCGCCAGCAGGGGTGCAGGGTTCACGCAGTATTTT.

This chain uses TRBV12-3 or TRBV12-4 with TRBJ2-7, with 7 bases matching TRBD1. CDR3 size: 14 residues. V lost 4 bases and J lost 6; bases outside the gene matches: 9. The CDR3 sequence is CASSWRTGKGEQYF. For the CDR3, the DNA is TGTGCCAGCAGTTGGAGGACAGGCAAGGGCGAGCAGTACTTC.

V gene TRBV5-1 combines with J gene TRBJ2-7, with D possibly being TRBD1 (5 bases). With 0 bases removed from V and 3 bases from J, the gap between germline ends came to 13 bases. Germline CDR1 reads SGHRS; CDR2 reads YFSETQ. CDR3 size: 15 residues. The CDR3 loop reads CASSLGRTRDYEQYF. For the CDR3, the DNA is TGCGCCAGCAGCTTGGGACGGACAAGGGACTACGAGCAGTACTTC. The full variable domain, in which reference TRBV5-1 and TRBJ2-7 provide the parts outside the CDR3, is KAGVTQTPRYLIKTRGQQVTLSCSPISGHRSVSWYQQTPGQGLQFLFEYFSETQRNKGNFPGRFSGRQFSNSRSEMNVSTLELGDSALYLCASSLGRTRDYEQYFGPGTRLTVT.

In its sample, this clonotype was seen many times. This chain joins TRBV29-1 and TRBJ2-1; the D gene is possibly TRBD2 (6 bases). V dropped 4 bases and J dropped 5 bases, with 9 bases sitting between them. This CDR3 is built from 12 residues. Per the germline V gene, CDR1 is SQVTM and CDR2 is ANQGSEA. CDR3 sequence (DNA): TGCAGCGTTGGCGGGAATAACAATGAGCAGTTCTTC. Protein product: CSVGGNNNEQFF.

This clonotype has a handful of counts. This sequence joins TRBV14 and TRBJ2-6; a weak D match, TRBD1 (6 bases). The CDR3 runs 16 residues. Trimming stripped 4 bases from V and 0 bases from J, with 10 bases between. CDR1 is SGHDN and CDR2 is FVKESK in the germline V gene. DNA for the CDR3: TGTGCCAGCAGCCGCATACAGGGCTCTGGGGCCAACGTCCTGACTTTC. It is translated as CASSRIQGSGANVLTF.

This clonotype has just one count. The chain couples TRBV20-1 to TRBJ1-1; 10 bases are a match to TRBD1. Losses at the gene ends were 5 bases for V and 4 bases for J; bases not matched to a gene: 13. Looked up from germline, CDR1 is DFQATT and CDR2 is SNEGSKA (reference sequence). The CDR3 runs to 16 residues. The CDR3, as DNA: TGCAGTGCTCGTTTGACAGGGGGCGCGTCGTCCACTGAAGCTTTCTTT. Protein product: CSARLTGGASSTEAFF.

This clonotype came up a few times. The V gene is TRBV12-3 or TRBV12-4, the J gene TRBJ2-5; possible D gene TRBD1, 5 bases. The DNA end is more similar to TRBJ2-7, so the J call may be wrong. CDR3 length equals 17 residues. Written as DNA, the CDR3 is TGTGCCAGCAGTCTCAACTACAGGCTTAACAAGAAGTGCGAGCAGTACTTC. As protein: CASSLNYRLNKKCEQYF.

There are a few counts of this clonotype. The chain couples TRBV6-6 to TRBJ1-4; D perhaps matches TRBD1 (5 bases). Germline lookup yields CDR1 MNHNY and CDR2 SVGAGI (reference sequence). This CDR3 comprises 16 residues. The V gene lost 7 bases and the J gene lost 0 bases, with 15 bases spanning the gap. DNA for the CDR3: TGTGCCAGCACCCCGGGAGGGGCACCAACTAATGAAAAACTGTTTTTT. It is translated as CASTPGGAPTNEKLFF.

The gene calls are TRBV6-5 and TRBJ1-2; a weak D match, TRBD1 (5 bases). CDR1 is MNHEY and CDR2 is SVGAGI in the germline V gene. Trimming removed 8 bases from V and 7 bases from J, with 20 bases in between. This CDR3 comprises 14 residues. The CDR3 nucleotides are TGTGCCAGCCAATTACGGGGCTCTAAGAGTGGCTACACCTTC. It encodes CASQLRGSKSGYTF.

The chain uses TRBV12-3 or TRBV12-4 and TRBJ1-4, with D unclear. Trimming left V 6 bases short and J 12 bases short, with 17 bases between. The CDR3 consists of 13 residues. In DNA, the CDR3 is TGTGCCAGCAGGGCACGGAGGTACGGGGAACTGTTTTTT. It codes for CASRARRYGELFF.

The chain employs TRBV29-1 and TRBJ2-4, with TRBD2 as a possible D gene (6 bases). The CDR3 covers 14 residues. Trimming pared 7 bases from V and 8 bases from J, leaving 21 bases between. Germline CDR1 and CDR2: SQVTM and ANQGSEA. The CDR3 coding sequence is TGCAGCGCCGGGGGATACCGGGACGTAGACATTCAGTACTTC. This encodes CSAGGYRDVDIQYF.

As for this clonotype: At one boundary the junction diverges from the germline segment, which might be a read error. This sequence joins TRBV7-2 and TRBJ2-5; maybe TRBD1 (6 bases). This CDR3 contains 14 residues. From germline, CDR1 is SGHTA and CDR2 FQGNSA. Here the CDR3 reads CAGSVTGLTETQYF. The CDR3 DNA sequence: TGTGCCGGCAGCGTAACAGGGTTGACGGAGACCCAGTACTTC.

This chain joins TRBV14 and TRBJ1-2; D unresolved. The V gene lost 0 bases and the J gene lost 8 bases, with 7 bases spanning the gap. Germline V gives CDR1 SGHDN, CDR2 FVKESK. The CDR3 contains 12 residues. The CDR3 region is CASSQEHSGYTF. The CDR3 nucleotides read TGTGCCAGCAGCCAAGAACACAGCGGCTACACCTTC.

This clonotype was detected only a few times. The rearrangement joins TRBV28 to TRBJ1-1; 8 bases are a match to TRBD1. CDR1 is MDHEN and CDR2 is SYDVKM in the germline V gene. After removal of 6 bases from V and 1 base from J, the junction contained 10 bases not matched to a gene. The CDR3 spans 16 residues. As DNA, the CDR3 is TGTGCCAGCAGCCATAGGACAGGGCGCGGGAACACTGAAGCTTTCTTT. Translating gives CASSHRTGRGNTEAFF.

As DNA, the CDR3 is TGTGCCAGCAGGCCGATAGGGTCAGAAAATAATTCACCCCTCCACTTT. It codes for CASRPIGSENNSPLHF. The J gene is TRBJ1-6, the V gene TRBV7-9; D unresolved. The CDR3 has 16 amino acids. Germline V gene data show CDR1 as SEHNR and CDR2 as FQNEAQ (reference sequence). The V end was cut by 6 bases, the J end by 5 bases, with 17 bases between. The whole variable domain, filled in from reference TRBV7-9 and TRBJ1-6, reads DTGVSQNPRHKITKRGQNVTFRCDPISEHNRLYWYRQTLGQGPEFLTYFQNEAQLEKSRLLSDRFSAERPKGSFSTLEIQRTEQGDSAMYLCASRPIGSENNSPLHFGNGTRLTVT.